The present T cell receptor beta chain was sequenced within a study of identical twins. Study findings and constraints: The same donors were not followed; conclusions instead depended on cross-sectional statistical analysis. Excess twin sharing in beta out-of-frame sequences was weaker.

A note on this clonotype: The antigen is undetermined.

TCRdb redid the calling of the 5' RACE reads with MiXCR, one entry per CDR3 protein. The profile covers hundreds of thousands of distinct CDR3 sequences, with around 6% appearing a single time and about 1.8% taken by the ten largest. Sequenced material: naive T cells sorted from blood. This TCR was sampled from a man between 18 and 35 years old in good health.

The chain's CDR3 is CASQREVTGELFF. CDR3 nucleotide sequence: TGTGCCAGCCAGCGGGAGGTCACCGGGGAGCTGTTTTTT. The chain uses TRBV6-1 and TRBJ2-2; the match to TRBD2 covers 9 bases. The J segment lost 4 bases and the V segment lost 8 bases, leaving 2 bases of the junction unmatched. The CDR3 is 13 residues long. Looked up from germline, CDR1 is MNHNS and CDR2 is SASEGT.